The 20 T cell receptor beta chains below come from one sample, sequenced in a study of response to subunit inactivated influenza vaccine. In TCRdb, the RT-PCR reads were re-called with MiXCR into one record per CDR3 protein. The sample shows 450,000 to 600,000 distinct CDR3 sequences, less than 10% of them seen only once. The sample in question was PBMCs from blood, obtained around 2 years after vaccination. The receptors shown here come from a man aged 50-75 years who received an inactivated influenza vaccine.

This rearrangement joins TRBV11-2 to TRBJ1-2, with D perhaps matching TRBD1 (5 bases). Germline CDR1 is SGHAT and CDR2 is FQNNGV. V was pared by 0 bases and J by 4 bases, with 9 bases between. The CDR3 extends over 14 amino acids. In nucleotides, the CDR3 is TGTGCCAGCAGCTTAGATCCCGGGACCTATGGCTACACCTTC. It is translated as CASSLDPGTYGYTF.

The V call is TRBV3-1, the J call TRBJ1-3; D unresolved. The germline V and J ends were trimmed by 4 bases and 4 bases, with 17 bases remaining between them. Germline CDR1 is LGHDT and CDR2 is YNNKEL (reference sequence). The CDR3 extends over 16 amino acids. The CDR3 sequence is CASSRNSAFGGNTIYF. CDR3 DNA: TGTGCCAGCAGCCGGAATTCAGCTTTTGGGGGAAACACCATATATTTT.

This clonotype was picked up many times. The V call is TRBV7-2, the J call TRBJ2-4; D is undetermined. This CDR3 region has 15 residues. CDR1 and CDR2 from the germline V gene are SGHTA and FQGNSA. Between the trimmed V and J ends, which lost 5 bases and 0 bases, there was a span of 11 bases. The CDR3 loop is CASSPSNLAKNIQYF. The CDR3 DNA reads as TGTGCCAGCAGCCCGTCAAACCTAGCCAAAAACATTCAGTACTTC.

Comments on this clonotype: The junction does not match germline at one end; this may be a read error. As DNA, the CDR3 is TGTGCTAGCAGCTTAGAAGTGTCGGACGGTTCCTACGAGCAGTACTTC. Protein sequence: CASSLEVSDGSYEQYF. J is TRBJ2-7 and V is TRBV7-7; D is unclear. Looked up from germline, CDR1 is SSHAT and CDR2 is FNYEAQ (reference sequence). The CDR3 loop spans 16 amino acids.

The table lists this clonotype with a few counts. Its ends do not fully match the called genes, so a read error is possible. The chain links TRBV7-9 to TRBJ1-1; weak D call: TRBD1 (6 bases). This CDR3 is built from 12 residues. Germline CDR1 is SEHNR and CDR2 is FQNEAQ (reference sequence). CDR3 loop: CASSLVESGHPF. CDR3 in DNA: TGTGCCAGCAGCTTAGTAGAGTCGGGACACCCTTTT. Drawing the rest from reference TRBV7-9 and TRBJ1-1, the complete variable domain is DTGVSQNPRHKITKRGQNVTFRCDPISEHNRLYWYRQTLGQGPEFLTYFQNEAQLEKSRLLSDRFSAERPKGSFSTLEIQRTEQGDSAMYLCASSLVESGHPFGQGTRLTVV.

The V gene is TRBV20-1, the J gene TRBJ2-1; D perhaps matches TRBD1 (6 bases). This CDR3 is 14 amino acids long. Germline CDR1 is DFQATT and CDR2 is SNEGSKA (reference sequence). Between the trimmed V and J ends, which lost 2 bases and 2 bases, there was a span of 10 bases. In DNA, the CDR3 is TGCAGTGCTAGAACCGGGACAACCTACAATGAGCAGTTCTTC. This sequence encodes CSARTGTTYNEQFF.

The table lists this clonotype with many counts. The V gene is TRBV12-3 or TRBV12-4, the J gene TRBJ2-3; 14 nucleotides align to TRBD2. The CDR3 runs to 17 residues. V gave up 7 bases and J gave up 3 bases; unmatched junction bases: 9. CDR3 nucleotide sequence: TGTGCCAGCAATTCGGGGACTAGCGGGGGCCCAACAGATACGCAGTATTTT. The encoded protein is CASNSGTSGGPTDTQYF.

The chain recombines TRBV5-1 with TRBJ1-1; D is possibly TRBD1 (5 bases). The CDR3 loop spans 14 amino acids. Trimming stripped 7 bases from V and 0 bases from J, with 13 bases between. Germline CDR1 reads SGHRS; CDR2 reads YFSETQ. This CDR3 is CASGEGRMNTEAFF. The CDR3, as DNA: TGCGCCAGCGGGGAGGGACGGATGAACACTGAAGCTTTCTTT.

V usage is TRBV11-2 and J usage is TRBJ1-4; D is uncertain. CDR3 length equals 13 residues. Germline CDR1 is SGHAT and CDR2 is FQNNGV. V was clipped by 5 bases and J by 7 bases, with 11 bases between them. CDR3 sequence (DNA): TGTGCCAGCAGCGGGGAGGGCAGTGAAAAACTGTTTTTT. Translation gives CASSGEGSEKLFF.

The gene calls are TRBV2 and TRBJ1-4, with 9 bases that match TRBD1. Germline values: CDR1 SNHLY, CDR2 FYNNEI. Trimming at V came to 10 bases and at J to 0 bases, leaving 9 bases not matched to a gene. This CDR3 is 16 amino acids long. The CDR3 DNA is TGTGCCACCCGTCCCGGGACAGGGTCAACTAATGAAAAACTGTTTTTT. Residues: CATRPGTGSTNEKLFF.

This sequence joins TRBV4-3 and TRBJ2-1; D is tentatively TRBD1 or TRBD2 (5 bases each). Germline-derived CDR1 and CDR2 are LGHNA and YSLEER. V was pared by 3 bases and J by 7 bases, with 10 bases between. This CDR3 spans 13 amino acids. For the CDR3, the DNA is TGCGCCAGCAGCCACTGGGGGTTTAATGAGCAGTTCTTC. As protein: CASSHWGFNEQFF.

This clonotype was found many times. V is TRBV18 and J is TRBJ2-5, with 7 nucleotides matching TRBD1. Germline-derived CDR1 and CDR2 are KGHSH and LQKENI. The CDR3 totals 15 residues. V shed 4 bases and J 2 bases; nucleotides not matched to a gene: 7. The CDR3 region is CASSQLQGPQETQYF. The CDR3 nucleotides read TGTGCCAGCTCACAACTACAGGGGCCTCAAGAGACCCAGTACTTC.

This clonotype was recorded a few times. The chain has TRBV18 and TRBJ1-4, with D unresolved. Germline values: CDR1 KGHSH, CDR2 LQKENI. The V end was cut by 0 bases, the J end by 6 bases, with 11 bases between. The CDR3 consists of 15 residues. CDR3 region: CASSPPPGVDEKLFF. In DNA, the CDR3 is TGTGCCAGCTCACCACCCCCCGGGGTGGATGAAAAACTGTTTTTT.

This clonotype has just a few counts. The chain couples TRBV7-2 to TRBJ1-1; no reliable D call. Germline CDR1 SGHTA, CDR2 FQGNSA. This CDR3 has 13 residues. V lost 1 base, J lost 11 bases, and 14 bases lay in between. The CDR3 is CASSLDPFGRAFF. The CDR3 bases are TGTGCCAGCAGCTTAGATCCCTTCGGCAGGGCTTTCTTT.

V is TRBV18 and J is TRBJ2-3; D uncertain. CDR3 length equals 16 residues. Germline values: CDR1 KGHSH, CDR2 LQKENI. V was pared by 4 bases and J by 0 bases, with 14 bases between. The CDR3 nucleotides read TGTGCCAGCTCACTCTTCGCACCGAAAAGCACAGATACGCAGTATTTT. Its protein product is CASSLFAPKSTDTQYF.

V and J are TRBV6-1 and TRBJ2-1, with TRBD2 identical over 9 bases. From germline, CDR1 is MNHNS and CDR2 SASEGT. V shed 5 bases and J 7 bases; nucleotides not matched to a gene: 9. This CDR3 region has 15 residues. The CDR3 protein is CASSHSGSSPNEQFF. In nucleotides, the CDR3 is TGTGCCAGCAGTCATAGCGGGAGTAGCCCGAATGAGCAGTTCTTC.

The J gene is TRBJ1-5, the V gene TRBV5-1; D gene unclear. V lost 5 bases to trimming and J lost 0 bases, with 12 bases between them. The CDR3 length is 15 residues. Germline CDR1 and CDR2: SGHRS and YFSETQ. CDR3 loop: CASRGSPYSNQPQHF. The CDR3 nucleotides are TGCGCCAGCAGGGGCAGCCCGTATAGCAATCAGCCCCAGCATTTT.

In its sample, this clonotype was seen many times. This chain uses TRBV27 with TRBJ1-1, with 9 positions matching TRBD1. The CDR3 contains 14 residues. CDR1 is MNHEY and CDR2 is SMNVEV in the germline V gene (reference sequence). V dropped 7 bases and J dropped 9; count of bases not matched to a gene: 12. CDR3 nucleotides: TGTGCCAGCATCAGGGGACAGGGTATGTCTCAAGCTTTCTTT. This encodes CASIRGQGMSQAFF.

The gene calls are TRBV13 and TRBJ1-1; 8 bases match TRBD1. V dropped 5 bases and J dropped 3; count of bases not matched to a gene: 14. Germline V gene lookup returns CDR1 PRHDT and CDR2 FYEKMQ (reference sequence). The CDR3 consists of 17 residues. The CDR3 loop reads CASSQLQGARGYTEAFF. The DNA of the CDR3 is TGTGCCAGCAGCCAACTCCAGGGGGCTAGGGGGTACACTGAAGCTTTCTTT.

In this sample, this clonotype turned up many times. The CDR3 DNA reads as TGTGCCAGCAGAGGTTACTGGGGGGTCAATGAGCAGTTCTTC. This gives the protein CASRGYWGVNEQFF. The V gene is TRBV6-1, the J gene TRBJ2-1; a weak D match, TRBD2 (6 bases). This CDR3 spans 14 amino acids. The V and J ends lost 6 bases and 6 bases respectively, with 15 bases between them. Per germline, CDR1 MNHNS and CDR2 SASEGT.